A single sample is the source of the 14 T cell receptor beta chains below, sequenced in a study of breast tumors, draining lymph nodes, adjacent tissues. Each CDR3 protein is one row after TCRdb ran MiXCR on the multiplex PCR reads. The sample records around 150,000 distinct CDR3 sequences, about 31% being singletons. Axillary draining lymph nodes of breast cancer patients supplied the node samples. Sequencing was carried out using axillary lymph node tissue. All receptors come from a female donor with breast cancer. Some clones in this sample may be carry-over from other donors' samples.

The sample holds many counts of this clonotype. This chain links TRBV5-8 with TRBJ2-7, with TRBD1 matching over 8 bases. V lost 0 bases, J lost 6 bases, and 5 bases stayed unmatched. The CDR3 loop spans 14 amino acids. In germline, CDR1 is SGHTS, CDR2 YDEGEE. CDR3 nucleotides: TGTGCCAGCAGCTTGGGTGACAGGGGCTTCGAGCAGTACTTC. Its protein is CASSLGDRGFEQYF.

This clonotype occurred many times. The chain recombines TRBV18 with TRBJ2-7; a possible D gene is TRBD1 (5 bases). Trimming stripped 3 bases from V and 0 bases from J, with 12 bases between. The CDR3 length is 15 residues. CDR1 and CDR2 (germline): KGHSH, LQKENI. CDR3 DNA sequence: TGTGCCAGCTCACCCGCCGACAGAAGCTCCTACGAGCAGTACGTC. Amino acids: CASSPADRSSYEQYV.

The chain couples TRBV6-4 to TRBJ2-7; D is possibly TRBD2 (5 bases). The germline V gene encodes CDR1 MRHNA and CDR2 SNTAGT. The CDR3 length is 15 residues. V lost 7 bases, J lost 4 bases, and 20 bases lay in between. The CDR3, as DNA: TGTGCCAGCAACCCCCTCACCGGGGTTTGGTACGAGCAGTACGTC. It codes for CASNPLTGVWYEQYV.

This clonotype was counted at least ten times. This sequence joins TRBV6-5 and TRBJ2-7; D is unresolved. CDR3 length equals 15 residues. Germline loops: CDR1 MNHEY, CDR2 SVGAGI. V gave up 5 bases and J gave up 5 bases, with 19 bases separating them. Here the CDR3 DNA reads TGTGCCAGCAGTAAAGGATACTTCCGAGCCCACGAGCAGTACTTC. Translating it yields CASSKGYFRAHEQYF.

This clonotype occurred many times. The CDR3 sequence: CASSVGMVDTDTQYF. CDR3 nucleotide sequence: TGTGCCAGCAGCGTAGGTATGGTAGACACAGATACGCAGTATTTT. The chain has TRBV9 and TRBJ2-3; unclear D gene. The V gene's germline CDR1 is SGDLS and CDR2 YYNGEE. The CDR3 runs 15 residues. V dropped 0 bases and J dropped 2 bases, with 10 bases sitting between them.

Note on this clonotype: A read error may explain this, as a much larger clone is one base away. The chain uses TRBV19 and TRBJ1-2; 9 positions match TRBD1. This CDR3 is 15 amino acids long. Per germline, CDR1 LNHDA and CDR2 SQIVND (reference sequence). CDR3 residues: CASSNGQGLRDGYAF. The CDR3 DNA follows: TGTGCCAGTAGTAATGGACAGGGGTTAAGAGATGGCTACGCCTTC. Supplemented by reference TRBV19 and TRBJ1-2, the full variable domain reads DGGITQSPKYLFRKEGQNVTLSCEQNLNHDAMYWYRQDPGQGLRLIYYSQIVNDFQKGDIAEGYSVSREKKESFPLTVTSAQKNPTAFYLCASSNGQGLRDGYAFGSGTRLTVV.

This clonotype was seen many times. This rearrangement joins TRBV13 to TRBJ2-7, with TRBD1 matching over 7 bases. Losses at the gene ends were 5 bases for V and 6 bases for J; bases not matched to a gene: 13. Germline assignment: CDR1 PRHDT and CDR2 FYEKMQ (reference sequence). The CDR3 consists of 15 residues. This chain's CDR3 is CASSGSRDSRSEQYF. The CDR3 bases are TGTGCCAGCAGCGGAAGCCGGGACAGTCGGTCCGAGCAGTACTTC.

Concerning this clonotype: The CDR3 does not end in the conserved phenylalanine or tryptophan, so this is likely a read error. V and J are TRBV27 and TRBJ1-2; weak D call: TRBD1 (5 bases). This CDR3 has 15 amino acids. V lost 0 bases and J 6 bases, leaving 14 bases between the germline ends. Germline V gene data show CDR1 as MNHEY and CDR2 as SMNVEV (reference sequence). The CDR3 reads CASSLSGLAGHGYTL. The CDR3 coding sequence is TGTGCCAGCAGTTTATCGGGTTTAGCAGGGCATGGCTACACCCTC.

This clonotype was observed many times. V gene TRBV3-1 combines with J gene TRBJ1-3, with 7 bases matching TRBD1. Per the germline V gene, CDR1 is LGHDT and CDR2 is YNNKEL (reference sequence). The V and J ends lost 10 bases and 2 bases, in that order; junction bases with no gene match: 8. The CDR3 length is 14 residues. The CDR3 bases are TGTGCCACGAGACAGGGTAACACTGGAAACACCATATATTTT. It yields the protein CATRQGNTGNTIYF.

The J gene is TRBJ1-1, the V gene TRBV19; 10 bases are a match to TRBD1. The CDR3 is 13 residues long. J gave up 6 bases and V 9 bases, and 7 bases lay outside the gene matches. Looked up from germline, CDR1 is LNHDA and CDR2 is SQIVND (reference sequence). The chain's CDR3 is CASHRDRGSEAFF. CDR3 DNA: TGTGCCAGCCACCGGGACAGGGGATCTGAAGCTTTCTTT.

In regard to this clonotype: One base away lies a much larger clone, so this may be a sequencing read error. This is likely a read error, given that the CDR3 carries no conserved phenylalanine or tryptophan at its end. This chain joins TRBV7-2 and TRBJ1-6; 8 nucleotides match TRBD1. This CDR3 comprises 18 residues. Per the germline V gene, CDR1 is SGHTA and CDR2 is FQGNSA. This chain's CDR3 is CASSVLRDRSSYNPPLHS. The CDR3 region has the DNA TGTGCCAGCAGCGTACTTCGGGACAGGAGCTCCTATAATCCACCCCTCCACTCT.

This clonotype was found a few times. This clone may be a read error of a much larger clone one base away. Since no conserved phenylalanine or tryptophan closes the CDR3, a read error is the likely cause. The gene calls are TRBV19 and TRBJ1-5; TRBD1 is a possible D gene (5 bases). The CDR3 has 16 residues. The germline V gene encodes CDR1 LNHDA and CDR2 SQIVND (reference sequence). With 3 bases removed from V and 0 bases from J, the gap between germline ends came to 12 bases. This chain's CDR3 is CASSIKGLTSNQPQHS. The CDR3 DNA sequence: TGTGCCAGTAGTATCAAGGGGCTTACTAGCAATCAGCCCCAGCATTCT.

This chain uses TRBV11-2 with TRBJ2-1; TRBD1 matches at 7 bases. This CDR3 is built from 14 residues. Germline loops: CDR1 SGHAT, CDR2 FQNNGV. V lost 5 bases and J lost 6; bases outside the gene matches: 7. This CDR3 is CASSGRTGGNEQFF. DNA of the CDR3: TGTGCCAGCAGCGGTCGGACAGGAGGCAATGAGCAGTTCTTC.

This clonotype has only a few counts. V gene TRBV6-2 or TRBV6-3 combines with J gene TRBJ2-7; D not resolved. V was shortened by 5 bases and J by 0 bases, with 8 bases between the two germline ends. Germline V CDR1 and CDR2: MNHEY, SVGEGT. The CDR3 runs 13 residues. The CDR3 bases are TGTGCCAGCAGTCACGGAAGCTCCTACGAGCAGTACGTC. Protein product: CASSHGSSYEQYV.